Below, 28 T cell receptor beta chains from the same sample are listed, as sequenced in a study of blood T cell repertoires in COVID-19. The table came from immunoSEQ multiplex PCR; TCRdb's copy has only in-frame clones and leaves some out. The table lists about 360,000 clones, over 70% of them singletons. The material sequenced was peripheral blood. The source of these receptors is a man younger than 40 with active or convalescent COVID-19.

The V call is TRBV19, the J call TRBJ1-2, with 8 bases matching TRBD1. V dropped 4 bases and J dropped 4; count of bases not matched to a gene: 2. This CDR3 is built from 13 residues. The V gene's germline CDR1 is LNHDA and CDR2 SQIVND (reference sequence). As DNA, the CDR3 is TGTGCCAGTAGTACCGGACAGGGCTATGGCTACACCTTC. Translation gives CASSTGQGYGYTF.

The chain links TRBV4-1 to TRBJ1-1, with a possible D match to TRBD1 (6 bases). The CDR3 spans 12 residues. Germline values: CDR1 MGHRA, CDR2 YSYEKL. With 6 bases removed from V and 4 bases from J, the gap between germline ends came to 9 bases. The CDR3 loop reads CASRGGPTEAFF. In DNA form, the CDR3 reads TGCGCCAGCAGGGGGGGGCCCACTGAAGCTTTCTTT.

The chain has TRBV21-1 and TRBJ2-7; the table gives TRBD1 as D, unverified against the DNA. TRBV21-1 is tagged as a pseudogene. There are 16 residues in the CDR3. CDR3 in amino acids: CASSNLGTDNSYEQYF. Here the CDR3 DNA reads TGTGCCAGCAGCAATTTGGGGACAGACAACTCCTACGAGCAGTACTTC.

This chain joins TRBV30 and TRBJ2-1, with TRBD2 identical over 8 bases. There are 12 residues in the CDR3. Unmatched junction bases numbered 4, after V lost 3 bases and J lost 9 bases. Germline CDR1 reads GTSNPN; CDR2 reads SVGIG (reference sequence). CDR3 region: CAWSPGLGEQFF. CDR3 DNA: TGTGCCTGGAGCCCGGGACTAGGTGAGCAGTTCTTC.

This clone was seen only once. The CDR3 DNA reads as TGCAGCGTCAAACAGGGGACCTCCTACGAGCAGTACTTC. Translation gives CSVKQGTSYEQYF. The J gene is TRBJ2-7, the V gene TRBV29-1, with TRBD1 matching over 7 bases. Per the germline V gene, CDR1 is SQVTM and CDR2 is ANQGSEA. The CDR3 has 13 amino acids. V trimming: 6 bases; J trimming: 0 bases; junction bases outside the gene matches: 5.

This chain links TRBV11-2 with TRBJ2-1; a possible D gene is TRBD1 (5 bases). V lost 5 bases to trimming and J lost 9 bases, with 14 bases between them. CDR3 length: 13 residues. Germline V CDR1 and CDR2: SGHAT, FQNNGV. In DNA, the CDR3 is TGTGCCAGCAGCCCGGACATTCGCGTTGAGCAGTTCTTC. This encodes CASSPDIRVEQFF.

The rearrangement joins TRBV24-1 to TRBJ2-1; 12 nucleotides line up with TRBD2. The V gene's germline CDR1 is KGHDR and CDR2 SFDVKD. V shed 3 bases, J shed 5 bases, and the junction held 7 bases outside the gene matches. The CDR3 covers 17 residues. The CDR3 sequence: CATSDPKTSGRNNEQFF. In DNA, the CDR3 is TGTGCCACCAGTGATCCGAAGACTAGCGGGAGAAACAATGAGCAGTTCTTC.

The gene calls are TRBV11-3 and TRBJ2-7; perhaps TRBD1 as D (6 bases). V was cut by 5 bases and J by 6 bases, with 17 bases left in between. Per the germline V gene, CDR1 is SGHNT and CDR2 is YENEEA. The CDR3 consists of 14 residues. CDR3 DNA: TGTGCCAGCAGCCCCCGGACAGCCCTTGGCGAGCAGTACTTC. It is translated as CASSPRTALGEQYF. Full variable domain (missing parts from reference TRBV11-3 and TRBJ2-7): EAGVVQSPRYKIIEKKQPVAFWCNPISGHNTLYWYLQNLGQGPELLIRYENEEAVDDSQLPKDRFSAERLKGVDSTLKIQPAELGDSAVYLCASSPRTALGEQYFGPGTRLTVT.

V gene TRBV18 combines with J gene TRBJ2-6; D possibly corresponds to TRBD2 (6 bases). CDR3 size: 18 residues. Per the germline V gene, CDR1 is KGHSH and CDR2 is LQKENI. With 10 bases removed from V and 3 bases from J, the gap between germline ends came to 25 bases. DNA of the CDR3: TGTGCCACCAACACGCCGGAGGGTCCCAGGATTGGGGCCAACGTCCTGACTTTC. Its translation is CATNTPEGPRIGANVLTF.

The J gene is TRBJ2-3, the V gene TRBV7-2; 12 bases match TRBD2. CDR3 length: 15 amino acids. Germline assignment: CDR1 SGHTA and CDR2 FQGNSA. V lost 7 bases to trimming and J lost 6 bases; unmatched junction nucleotides: 8. For the CDR3, the DNA is TGTGCCAGCACCTATTCTAGCGGGAGGGCCGATACGCAGTATTTT. Translation gives CASTYSSGRADTQYF.

There are a few counts of this clone. V is TRBV4-1 and J is TRBJ2-3; 8 bases align to TRBD2. The CDR3 is 16 amino acids. Germline V lookup: CDR1 MGHRA, CDR2 YSYEKL. V dropped 0 bases and J dropped 4; count of bases not matched to a gene: 6. The CDR3, as DNA: TGCGCCAGCAGCCAAGATCGGCGGGAGGCCCCAGATACGCAGTATTTT. Translated, it gives CASSQDRREAPDTQYF.

The rearrangement uses TRBV6-1 and TRBJ1-3; possibly TRBD1 for D (6 bases). The length of the CDR3 is 16 residues. Trimming left V 1 base short and J 1 base short, with 11 bases between. Germline V CDR1 and CDR2: MNHNS, SASEGT. In DNA form, the CDR3 reads TGTGCCAGCAGTGAAGGGGGGCTGCAGTCTGGAAACACCATATATTTT. Translating gives CASSEGGLQSGNTIYF.

V and J are TRBV7-6 and TRBJ2-7, with D possibly being TRBD1 (6 bases). The ends were cut back, 5 bases at V and 2 bases at J, with 13 bases in the middle. This CDR3 has 14 amino acids. Per germline, CDR1 SGHVS and CDR2 FNYEAQ. As DNA, the CDR3 is TGTGCCAGCAGCCCACAGCAGGGGCCCTACGAGCAGTACTTC. Its protein is CASSPQQGPYEQYF.

The chain joins TRBV23-1 to TRBJ2-7; TRBD2 is a possible D gene (8 bases). TRBV23-1 is an ORF for which the function is uncertain. CDR3 size: 16 residues. Between the trimmed V and J ends, which lost 7 bases and 1 base, there was a span of 20 bases. The CDR3 bases are TGCGCCAGCAATCGACGGGAGGGGGCGCTTTCCTACGAGCAGTACTTC. This encodes CASNRREGALSYEQYF.

The chain uses TRBV7-2 and TRBJ2-5; 11 positions match TRBD1. The CDR3 runs to 15 residues. With 4 bases clipped from V and 4 bases from J, the junction kept 5 bases outside the gene matches. Germline V gene sequence: CDR1 SGHTA, CDR2 FQGNSA. CDR3 bases: TGTGCCAGCAGCTCCGGGACAGGGGGAGTAGAGACCCAGTACTTC. Translated, it gives CASSSGTGGVETQYF.

The chain couples TRBV6-5 to TRBJ1-4; TRBD1 is a possible D gene (5 bases). This CDR3 spans 15 amino acids. V dropped 5 bases and J dropped 0 bases, with 10 bases sitting between them. Germline V gene lookup returns CDR1 MNHEY and CDR2 SVGAGI. The chain's CDR3 is CASSRRAATNEKLFF. The CDR3 region has the DNA TGTGCCAGCAGTCGCAGGGCGGCAACTAATGAAAAACTGTTTTTT.

The V call is TRBV6-2 or TRBV6-3, the J call TRBJ1-5; a possible D gene is TRBD1 (5 bases). Germline V lookup: CDR1 MNHEY, CDR2 SVGEGT. This CDR3 is built from 16 residues. The germline V and J ends were trimmed by 2 bases and 4 bases, with 15 bases remaining between them. CDR3 protein: CASSYLRDSRNQPQHF. CDR3 DNA: TGTGCCAGCAGTTACCTACGGGACTCTAGGAATCAGCCCCAGCATTTT.

The DNA for the CDR3 is TGCAGTGCTAATGACAGGCGCTCTGGAAACACCATATATTTT. Encoded protein: CSANDRRSGNTIYF. The chain is built from TRBV20-1 and TRBJ1-3; D possibly corresponds to TRBD1 (6 bases). The germline gives CDR1 DFQATT, CDR2 SNEGSKA (reference sequence). Trimming took 4 bases from V and 0 from J, leaving 10 bases between them. This CDR3 has 14 amino acids.

This rearrangement joins TRBV5-6 to TRBJ1-2, with a possible D match to TRBD1 (6 bases). Germline V lookup: CDR1 SGHDT, CDR2 YYEEEE. The CDR3 totals 15 residues. Trimming shortened V by 2 bases and J by 0 bases, and 11 bases separated the two germline ends. This CDR3 is CASSFGTTSNYGYTF. Here the CDR3 DNA reads TGTGCCAGCAGCTTTGGGACAACCTCTAACTATGGCTACACCTTC.

This clone is a singleton in its sample. This chain connects TRBV5-1 to TRBJ2-5; weak D call: TRBD2 (6 bases). This CDR3 has 14 amino acids. Germline V gene sequence: CDR1 SGHRS, CDR2 YFSETQ. Trimming cost V 0 bases and J 5 bases, with 11 bases left between them. This CDR3 is CASSLGAGMETQYF. CDR3 nucleotide sequence: TGCGCCAGCAGCTTGGGGGCGGGGATGGAGACCCAGTACTTC.

The V call is TRBV7-8, the J call TRBJ2-2; D may be TRBD1 (6 bases). The CDR3 covers 12 residues. Trimming left V 3 bases short and J 7 bases short, with 6 bases between. The germline gives CDR1 SGHVS, CDR2 FQNEAQ. CDR3 DNA sequence: TGTGCCAGCAGCTTCAGGGGCGGGGAGCTGTTTTTT. Translating it yields CASSFRGGELFF.

The CDR3 loop is CSVMVAGGRGYTF. DNA of the CDR3: TGCAGCGTTATGGTGGCAGGGGGCCGGGGCTACACCTTC. The chain couples TRBV29-1 to TRBJ1-2; 8 nucleotides agree with TRBD1. This CDR3 comprises 13 residues. CDR1 SQVTM and CDR2 ANQGSEA come from the germline V gene. Trimming at V came to 5 bases and at J to 8 bases, leaving 10 bases not matched to a gene.

The chain recombines TRBV6-2 or TRBV6-3 with TRBJ1-1; unclear D gene. V dropped 2 bases and J dropped 0 bases, with 7 bases sitting between them. The CDR3 loop spans 14 amino acids. Germline V lookup: CDR1 MNHEY, CDR2 SVGEGT. Here the CDR3 reads CASSYERVNTEAFF. CDR3 bases: TGTGCCAGCAGTTACGAGAGGGTGAACACTGAAGCTTTCTTT.

This clone was recorded many times. The rearrangement joins TRBV20-1 to TRBJ2-7; D possibly corresponds to TRBD2 (5 bases). This CDR3 region has 11 residues. Germline V gene sequence: CDR1 DFQATT, CDR2 SNEGSKA (reference sequence). The V and J ends lost 6 bases and 4 bases respectively, with 10 bases between them. CDR3 region: CSASGDYEQYF. DNA for the CDR3: TGCAGTGCCAGCGGAGATTACGAGCAGTACTTC.

J is TRBJ1-1 and V is TRBV6-5; a weak D match, TRBD1 (6 bases). The CDR3 consists of 15 residues. CDR1 and CDR2 from the germline V gene are MNHEY and SVGAGI. Trimming cost V 4 bases and J 3 bases, with 15 bases left between them. CDR3 loop: CASSSGQGRDTEAFF. As DNA, the CDR3 is TGTGCCAGCAGTTCAGGGCAGGGGAGGGACACTGAAGCTTTCTTT.

This chain joins TRBV6-6 and TRBJ2-1; tentatively, D is TRBD1 (5 bases). The CDR3 is 15 amino acids. CDR1 MNHNY and CDR2 SVGAGI come from the germline V gene (reference sequence). Trimming shortened V by 1 base and J by 6 bases, and 13 bases separated the two germline ends. The CDR3: CASSYFTGERNEQFF. In DNA form, the CDR3 reads TGTGCCAGCAGTTACTTTACAGGAGAGCGCAATGAGCAGTTCTTC.

The chain recombines TRBV30 with TRBJ2-5; D possibly corresponds to TRBD2 (6 bases). CDR3 length: 13 residues. Trimming took 1 base from V and 5 from J, leaving 11 bases between them. Germline-derived CDR1 and CDR2 are GTSNPN and SVGIG (reference sequence). CDR3 sequence: CAWSGLGFETQYF. Here the CDR3 DNA reads TGTGCCTGGAGTGGACTAGGTTTCGAGACCCAGTACTTC.

This chain connects TRBV4-3 to TRBJ1-4, with D possibly being TRBD1 (6 bases). Trimming cost V 0 bases and J 4 bases, with 21 bases left between them. In germline, CDR1 is LGHNA, CDR2 YSLEER. The CDR3 spans 19 residues. The CDR3 spells CASSQEVNFWAGVNEKLFF. In DNA, the CDR3 is TGCGCCAGCAGCCAAGAAGTAAATTTCTGGGCAGGGGTTAATGAAAAACTGTTTTTT.